This T cell receptor beta chain was recovered during a study of type 1 regulatory T cells. Overall study: An in vitro protocol generated T-allo10, a Tr1-enriched, alloantigen-specific CD4 T cell product.

TCRdb itself ran the reads through MiXCR, one entry per CDR3 protein. This sample yields 80,000 to 100,000 distinct CDR3 sequences, of which less than 40% are seen a single time; 2% to 2.5% belongs to the top ten. The CDR3 loop spans 15 amino acids. V shed 5 bases, J shed 1 base, and the junction held 4 bases outside the gene matches. Sequences were obtained from CD4+ T cells, either the whole sample or a sorted fraction (not recorded which). The clonotype comes from a human donor in good health. This chain joins TRBV12-3 or TRBV12-4 and TRBJ2-2, with TRBD1 identical over 7 bases. The CDR3, as DNA: TGTGCCAGCAGTATGGACAGGTTGAACACCGGGGAGCTGTTTTTT. It translates to CASSMDRLNTGELFF.